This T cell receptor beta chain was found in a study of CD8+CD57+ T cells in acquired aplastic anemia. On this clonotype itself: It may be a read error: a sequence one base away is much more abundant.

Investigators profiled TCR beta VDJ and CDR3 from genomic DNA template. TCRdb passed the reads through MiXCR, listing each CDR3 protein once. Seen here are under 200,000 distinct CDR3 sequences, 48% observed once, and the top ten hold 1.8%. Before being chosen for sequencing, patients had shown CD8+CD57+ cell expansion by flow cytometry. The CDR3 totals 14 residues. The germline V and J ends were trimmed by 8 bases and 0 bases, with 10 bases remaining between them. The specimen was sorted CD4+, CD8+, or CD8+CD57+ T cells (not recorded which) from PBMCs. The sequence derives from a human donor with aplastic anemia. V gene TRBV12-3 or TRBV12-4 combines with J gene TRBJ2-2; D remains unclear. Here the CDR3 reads CASFGLTNTGELFF. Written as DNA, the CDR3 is TGTGCCAGCTTCGGGCTGACGAACACCGGGGAGCTGTTTTTT.